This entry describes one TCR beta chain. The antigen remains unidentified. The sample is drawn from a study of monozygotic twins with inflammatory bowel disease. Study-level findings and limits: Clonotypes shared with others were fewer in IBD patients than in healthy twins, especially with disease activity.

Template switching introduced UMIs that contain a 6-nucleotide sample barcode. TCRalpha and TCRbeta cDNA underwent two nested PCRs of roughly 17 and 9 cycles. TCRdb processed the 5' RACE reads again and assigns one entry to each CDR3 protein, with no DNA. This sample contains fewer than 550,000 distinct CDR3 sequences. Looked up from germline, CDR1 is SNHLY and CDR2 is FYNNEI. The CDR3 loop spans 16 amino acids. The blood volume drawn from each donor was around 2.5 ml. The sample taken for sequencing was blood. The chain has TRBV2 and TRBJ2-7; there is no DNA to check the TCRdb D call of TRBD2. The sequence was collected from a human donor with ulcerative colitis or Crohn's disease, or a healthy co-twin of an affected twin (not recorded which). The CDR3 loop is CASSEMEESESYEQYF.